The 8 T cell receptor beta chains below all came from one sample that was sequenced in a study of cytomegalovirus exposure and HLA in healthy donors. Researchers ran the PCR with 60 Vbeta and 13 Jbeta primers. Produced via immunoSEQ multiplex PCR; TCRdb's table is partial and in-frame only. The sample lists about 160,000 clones, 80% to 90% occurring once. The sample taken for sequencing was PBMCs. All receptors come from a woman aged 18-29 years in good health and CMV-seronegative.

The chain links TRBV6-1 to TRBJ1-1; 9 nucleotides agree with TRBD1. CDR3 length equals 15 residues. Germline V CDR1 and CDR2: MNHNS, SASEGT. V dropped 6 bases and J dropped 4; count of bases not matched to a gene: 9. CDR3 DNA sequence: TGTGCCAGCAGCCGGGGACAGGGATGGGTCACTGAAGCTTTCTTT. It encodes CASSRGQGWVTEAFF.

The chain carries TRBV28 and TRBJ1-3, with 7 bases lining up with TRBD1. CDR3 length: 16 amino acids. Germline assignment: CDR1 MDHEN and CDR2 SYDVKM. The ends lost 5 bases at V and 4 bases at J; junction bases unmatched: 11. As DNA, the CDR3 is TGTGCCAGCAGTCCCTTATATACAGGGGTGGGAAACACCATATATTTT. It yields the protein CASSPLYTGVGNTIYF.

This clone was counted only a few times. The chain recombines TRBV6-5 with TRBJ1-4, with D perhaps TRBD1 (6 bases). The CDR3 is made up of 15 amino acids. V was cut by 2 bases and J by 5 bases, with 12 bases left in between. Per the germline V gene, CDR1 is MNHEY and CDR2 is SVGAGI. The CDR3 sequence is CASSYLGTQNEKLFF. CDR3 DNA sequence: TGTGCCAGCAGTTACCTCGGGACACAGAATGAAAAACTGTTTTTT.

The chain is built from TRBV7-9 and TRBJ2-5, with a possible D match to TRBD1 (6 bases). The CDR3 is made up of 15 amino acids. Trimming pared 2 bases from V and 4 bases from J, leaving 14 bases between. The germline V gene encodes CDR1 SEHNR and CDR2 FQNEAQ (reference sequence). The chain's CDR3 is CASSLQLSGAETQYF. In nucleotides, the CDR3 is TGTGCCAGCAGCTTACAGCTATCAGGGGCAGAGACCCAGTACTTC.

This clone was observed a handful of times. The chain joins TRBV19 to TRBJ1-4; no firm D call. The V end was cut by 3 bases, the J end by 6 bases, with 20 bases between. There are 17 residues in the CDR3. From germline, CDR1 is LNHDA and CDR2 SQIVND (reference sequence). The CDR3 DNA follows: TGTGCCAGTAGTATGAACCGACTCCCGGATGATCATGAAAAACTGTTTTTT. The encoded protein is CASSMNRLPDDHEKLFF.

V usage is TRBV27 and J usage is TRBJ1-2; D may be TRBD1 (5 bases). Trimming left V 0 bases short and J 0 bases short, with 11 bases between. The CDR3 covers 16 residues. Per the germline V gene, CDR1 is MNHEY and CDR2 is SMNVEV (reference sequence). The CDR3 spells CASSLSGLTPNYGYTF. In nucleotides, the CDR3 is TGTGCCAGCAGTTTATCGGGACTAACCCCTAACTATGGCTACACCTTC.

The chain recombines TRBV5-1 with TRBJ2-7; TRBD1 is a possible D gene (7 bases). CDR3 length: 15 amino acids. Germline values: CDR1 SGHRS, CDR2 YFSETQ. V shed 4 bases and J shed 2 bases, with 16 bases lying between them. CDR3 in amino acids: CASSGPPGGTYEQYF. As DNA, the CDR3 is TGCGCCAGCAGCGGACCCCCAGGGGGGACCTACGAGCAGTACTTC.

V gene TRBV7-8 combines with J gene TRBJ2-7; tentatively, D is TRBD2 (6 bases). Trimming shortened V by 6 bases and J by 2 bases, and 14 bases separated the two germline ends. The CDR3 covers 14 residues. Germline V gives CDR1 SGHVS, CDR2 FQNEAQ. In nucleotides, the CDR3 is TGTGCCAGCAGACTGACCGGGACTCCCTACGAGCAGTACTTC. As protein: CASRLTGTPYEQYF.